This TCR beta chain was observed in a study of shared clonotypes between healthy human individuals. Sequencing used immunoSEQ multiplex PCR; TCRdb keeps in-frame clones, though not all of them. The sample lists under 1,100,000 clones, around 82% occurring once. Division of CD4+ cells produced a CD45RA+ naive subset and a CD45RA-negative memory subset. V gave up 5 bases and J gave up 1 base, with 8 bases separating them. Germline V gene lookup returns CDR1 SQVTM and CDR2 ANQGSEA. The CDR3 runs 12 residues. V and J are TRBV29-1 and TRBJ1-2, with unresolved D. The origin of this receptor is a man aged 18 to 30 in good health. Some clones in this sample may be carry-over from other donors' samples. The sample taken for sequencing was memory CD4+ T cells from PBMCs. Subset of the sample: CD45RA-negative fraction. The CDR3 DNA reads TGCAGCGTTCTTGGGAATAACTATGGCTACACCTTC. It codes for CSVLGNNYGYTF. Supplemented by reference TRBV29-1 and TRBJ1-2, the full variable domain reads SAVISQKPSRDICQRGTSLTIQCQVDSQVTMMFWYRQQPGQSLTLIATANQGSEATYESGFVIDKFPISRPNLTFSTLTVSNMSPEDSSIYLCSVLGNNYGYTFGSGTRLTVV.